Presented here are 27 T cell receptor beta chains from one specimen sequenced in a study of T cells in Graves' hyperthyroidism and ophthalmopathy. TCR beta CDR3 regions were amplified from RNA transcripts. HTBI primers drove first-round RT-PCR of the TCR CDR3. Via MiXCR, TCRdb re-called the multiplex PCR reads, giving one row per CDR3 protein. The top ten hold approximately 7.8% of the sample, which has some 270,000 distinct CDR3 sequences, about 14% seen once. Sequencing was carried out using blood. The receptor source for this set is a woman aged 25-40 years with Graves' hyperthyroidism that later progressed to Graves' ophthalmopathy.

This clonotype has a count of ten or more. The chain has TRBV7-2 and TRBJ1-2; D is possibly TRBD1 (5 bases). The V gene lost 5 bases and the J gene lost 4 bases, with 20 bases spanning the gap. The CDR3 totals 16 residues. The V gene's germline CDR1 is SGHTA and CDR2 FQGNSA. CDR3 nucleotides: TGTGCCAGCAGCACACCGGGGCTCTCTGGTAGCTATGGCTACACCTTC. Residues: CASSTPGLSGSYGYTF.

This clonotype was observed many times. The gene calls are TRBV7-9 and TRBJ2-3, with TRBD2 identical over 9 bases. The V segment lost 6 bases and the J segment 4 bases; nucleotides outside the gene matches: 5. CDR3 length equals 14 residues. Germline-derived CDR1 and CDR2 are SEHNR and FQNEAQ (reference sequence). The CDR3 reads CASREAGGADTQYF. In nucleotides, the CDR3 is TGTGCCAGCAGGGAAGCGGGAGGTGCAGATACGCAGTATTTT.

This clonotype was observed at least ten times. The J gene is TRBJ1-2, the V gene TRBV11-2, with D possibly being TRBD1 (5 bases). Germline V gives CDR1 SGHAT, CDR2 FQNNGV. CDR3 length: 16 residues. Trimming removed 5 bases at V and 1 base at J, with 17 bases between. CDR3 loop: CASSRRGFISNYGYTF. In DNA, the CDR3 is TGTGCCAGCAGCCGAAGGGGTTTTATTAGTAACTATGGCTACACCTTC. The variable domain in full, with the rest retrieved from reference TRBV11-2 and TRBJ1-2, is EAGVAQSPRYKIIEKRQSVAFWCNPISGHATLYWYQQILGQGPKLLIQFQNNGVVDDSQLPKDRFSAERLKGVDSTLKIQPAKLEDSAVYLCASSRRGFISNYGYTFGSGTRLTVV.

This clonotype was counted ten times or more. The chain couples TRBV12-3 or TRBV12-4 to TRBJ1-2; D possibly corresponds to TRBD1 (5 bases). Trimming shortened V by 5 bases and J by 5 bases, and 12 bases separated the two germline ends. The CDR3 totals 13 residues. CDR3 sequence reads: CASSPVGVYGYTF. Here the CDR3 DNA reads TGTGCCAGCAGTCCTGTGGGGGTGTATGGCTACACCTTC.

This clonotype was counted ten times or more. This rearrangement joins TRBV6-6 to TRBJ1-1; D uncertain. V lost 1 base to trimming and J lost 8 bases, with 14 bases between them. This CDR3 spans 14 amino acids. Germline values: CDR1 MNHNY, CDR2 SVGAGI (reference sequence). The CDR3 region is CASSYFPGTSEAFF. DNA for the CDR3: TGTGCCAGCAGTTACTTTCCAGGCACAAGCGAAGCTTTCTTT.

The rearrangement links TRBV7-3 to TRBJ1-2, with a tentative D call TRBD1 (5 bases). The CDR3 contains 12 residues. CDR1 is SGHTA and CDR2 is FQGTGA in the germline V gene. V lost 3 bases and J 10 bases, leaving 12 bases between the germline ends. In DNA, the CDR3 is TGTGCCAGCAGCTTTTCAGGGAGCGACTACACCTTC. Translating gives CASSFSGSDYTF.

This clonotype was seen only a few times. The chain is built from TRBV20-1 and TRBJ1-1; D not certain. Trimming cost V 0 bases and J 6 bases, with 11 bases left between them. The CDR3 consists of 13 residues. CDR1 and CDR2 from the germline V gene are DFQATT and SNEGSKA (reference sequence). CDR3 in DNA: TGCAGTGCTAGAGATGATTTGTGGGCTGAAGCTTTCTTT. This sequence encodes CSARDDLWAEAFF.

Ten or more counts support this clonotype. The V call is TRBV7-6, the J call TRBJ1-5; D may be TRBD1 (6 bases). V was cut by 5 bases and J by 8 bases, with 16 bases left in between. The germline V gene encodes CDR1 SGHVS and CDR2 FNYEAQ. The CDR3 sequence is 14 residues long. CDR3 nucleotides: TGTGCCAGCAGCCCGACAGGTATGAGCGAGCCCCAGCATTTT. The encoded protein is CASSPTGMSEPQHF.

This clonotype appeared many times. The J gene is TRBJ2-1, the V gene TRBV2; 10 bases match TRBD2. This CDR3 has 17 residues. CDR1 SNHLY and CDR2 FYNNEI come from the germline V gene. V gave up 2 bases and J gave up 5 bases; unmatched junction bases: 9. The CDR3 sequence is CASSEQASGSEDNEQFF. The CDR3 DNA sequence: TGTGCCAGCAGTGAACAGGCTAGCGGGAGTGAGGACAATGAGCAGTTCTTC.

The gene calls are TRBV15 and TRBJ2-2, with TRBD2 identical over 8 bases. This CDR3 contains 18 residues. CDR1 is LNHNV and CDR2 is YYDKDF in the germline V gene (reference sequence). V lost 1 base and J lost 1; bases outside the gene matches: 8. The chain's CDR3 is CATSRVRATSENTGELFF. The CDR3 DNA reads TGTGCCACCAGCAGAGTACGCGCGACTAGCGAGAACACCGGGGAGCTGTTTTTT.

The rearrangement links TRBV3-1 to TRBJ2-3; TRBD2 matches at 10 bases. With 0 bases clipped from V and 0 bases from J, the junction kept 6 bases outside the gene matches. The CDR3 is 18 amino acids. Looked up from germline, CDR1 is LGHDT and CDR2 is YNNKEL (reference sequence). Here the CDR3 DNA reads TGTGCCAGCAGCCAAGAAGCCGGACTAGCGGAGAGCACAGATACGCAGTATTTT. It yields the protein CASSQEAGLAESTDTQYF.

This clonotype was seen ten or more times. The rearrangement joins TRBV18 to TRBJ2-1; maybe TRBD2 (6 bases). Germline-derived CDR1 and CDR2 are KGHSH and LQKENI. The CDR3 spans 15 residues. Trimming took off 3 bases at V and 6 bases at J, with 15 bases between the two ends. The CDR3 loop is CASSPGTGRLNEQFF. In DNA form, the CDR3 reads TGTGCCAGCTCACCCGGGACTGGCAGACTCAATGAGCAGTTCTTC.

This clonotype came up a few times. The genes are TRBV7-6 and TRBJ2-2; 8 bases agree with TRBD2. Germline V lookup: CDR1 SGHVS, CDR2 FNYEAQ. This CDR3 contains 15 residues. V dropped 5 bases and J dropped 4; count of bases not matched to a gene: 6. CDR3 in DNA: TGTGCCAGCAGCGTAACAGCGGGAGCCACCGGGGAGCTGTTTTTT. It yields the protein CASSVTAGATGELFF.

This clonotype has at least ten counts. The chain has TRBV7-6 and TRBJ1-1; D gene ambiguous. The CDR3 is 15 residues long. CDR1 SGHVS and CDR2 FNYEAQ come from the germline V gene. V gave up 5 bases and J gave up 2 bases, with 15 bases separating them. The CDR3 is CASSPTPGDNTEAFF. The CDR3 nucleotides read TGTGCCAGCAGCCCCACTCCCGGCGATAACACTGAAGCTTTCTTT.

This clonotype was seen repeatedly, ten times or more. V and J are TRBV20-1 and TRBJ1-2; TRBD1 is a possible D gene (6 bases). The CDR3 has 11 amino acids. Trimming cost V 4 bases and J 8 bases, with 11 bases left between them. CDR1 DFQATT and CDR2 SNEGSKA come from the germline V gene (reference sequence). CDR3 in amino acids: CSANRERGYTF. CDR3 bases: TGCAGTGCTAACAGGGAGAGAGGCTACACCTTC.

Many counts were recorded for this clonotype. The chain's CDR3 is CASRTDRDYGYTF. The CDR3 DNA is TGTGCCAGCAGGACGGACAGGGACTATGGCTACACCTTC. The rearrangement joins TRBV27 to TRBJ1-2; 8 bases map to TRBD1. With V trimmed by 6 bases and J by 3 bases, 3 bases remained unmatched. This CDR3 is built from 13 residues. Germline V CDR1 and CDR2: MNHEY, SMNVEV (reference sequence).

This clonotype occurred many times. The rearrangement links TRBV2 to TRBJ2-1; the D gene is possibly TRBD2 (7 bases). Germline CDR1 SNHLY, CDR2 FYNNEI. CDR3 length: 15 amino acids. V was shortened by 6 bases and J by 1 base, with 13 bases between the two germline ends. The CDR3 reads CASRGASGSYNEQFF. In DNA, the CDR3 is TGTGCCAGCAGGGGGGCTAGCGGTTCCTACAATGAGCAGTTCTTC.

The rearrangement links TRBV4-2 to TRBJ2-1, with TRBD1 as a possible D gene (5 bases). V lost 6 bases and J lost 5, with 17 bases in between. CDR3 length equals 15 residues. The V gene's germline CDR1 is LGHNA and CDR2 YNFKEQ. The CDR3 region has the DNA TGTGCCAGCAGGGATCGACAGAGCCCGGACAATGAGCAGTTCTTC. Protein product: CASRDRQSPDNEQFF.

This clonotype was seen at least ten times. V is TRBV5-1 and J is TRBJ2-1; 7 bases agree with TRBD1. The V segment lost 3 bases and the J segment 5 bases; nucleotides outside the gene matches: 8. CDR1 and CDR2 from the germline V gene are SGHRS and YFSETQ. The CDR3 covers 15 residues. CDR3 nucleotide sequence: TGCGCCAGCAGCTCACACAAAGGGGGCCACAATGAGCAGTTCTTC. It codes for CASSSHKGGHNEQFF.

DNA for the CDR3: TGTGCCAGCAGCTCCGGACACCTAACTGAAGCTTTCTTT. Translated: CASSSGHLTEAFF. The genes are TRBV7-2 and TRBJ1-1; D may be TRBD1 (5 bases). The CDR3 runs 13 residues. Trimming took 4 bases from V and 5 from J, leaving 11 bases between them. Germline CDR1 and CDR2: SGHTA and FQGNSA.

The V gene is TRBV7-2, the J gene TRBJ1-3; D ambiguous. The V gene lost 4 bases and the J gene lost 0 bases, with 10 bases spanning the gap. Germline CDR1 reads SGHTA; CDR2 reads FQGNSA. This CDR3 has 15 amino acids. The CDR3 protein is CASSSTPHSGNTIYF. The CDR3 nucleotides are TGTGCCAGCAGCTCGACACCTCACTCTGGAAACACCATATATTTT.

This chain uses TRBV5-4 with TRBJ2-6; 11 nucleotides match TRBD2. Germline CDR1 and CDR2: SGHNT and YYREEE (reference sequence). Trimming at V came to 3 bases and at J to 2 bases, leaving 4 bases not matched to a gene. The length of the CDR3 is 17 residues. The CDR3 region has the DNA TGTGCCAGCAGCTCGGGACTAGCGGCTGCTGGGGCCAACGTCCTGACTTTC. It encodes CASSSGLAAAGANVLTF.

The sample holds many counts of this clonotype. This chain uses TRBV11-2 with TRBJ2-5; the D gene is possibly TRBD2 (6 bases). This CDR3 is 15 amino acids long. Looked up from germline, CDR1 is SGHAT and CDR2 is FQNNGV. Trimming pared 5 bases from V and 3 bases from J, leaving 16 bases between. The CDR3 spells CASSPWLAMEETQYF. The CDR3 DNA reads TGTGCCAGCAGCCCTTGGCTAGCGATGGAAGAGACCCAGTACTTC.

This clonotype has a count of ten or more. This chain uses TRBV18 with TRBJ1-5; D uncertain. V lost 2 bases and J 1 base, leaving 6 bases between the germline ends. The CDR3 sequence is 14 residues long. Germline loops: CDR1 KGHSH, CDR2 LQKENI. CDR3 sequence reads: CASSPSASNQPQHF. The CDR3 DNA sequence: TGTGCCAGCTCACCAAGTGCGAGCAATCAGCCCCAGCATTTT.

In this sample, this clonotype turned up many times. The rearrangement joins TRBV7-3 to TRBJ2-1; D unresolved. The ends were cut back, 2 bases at V and 0 bases at J, with 14 bases in the middle. The CDR3 runs to 17 residues. From germline, CDR1 is SGHTA and CDR2 FQGTGA. The CDR3 DNA sequence: TGTGCCAGCAGCTTACAGTCCGTGGACCCCTCCTACAATGAGCAGTTCTTC. Translating gives CASSLQSVDPSYNEQFF.

This clonotype was picked up a small number of times. J is TRBJ1-2 and V is TRBV6-2 or TRBV6-3, with 9 bases identical to TRBD1. J gave up 3 bases and V 8 bases, and 13 bases lay outside the gene matches. The CDR3 totals 16 residues. Germline CDR1 is MNHEY and CDR2 is SVGEGT. The CDR3 coding sequence is TGTGCCAGCCGCCGGGACAGGGAGTCCCCATACTATGGCTACACCTTC. This encodes CASRRDRESPYYGYTF.

This clonotype was seen many times. The gene calls are TRBV7-3 and TRBJ1-6; D is uncertain. The V end lost 5 bases, the J end lost 2 bases, and 1 base lay between the germline ends. This CDR3 is 12 amino acids long. Per the germline V gene, CDR1 is SGHTA and CDR2 is FQGTGA. The CDR3 protein is CASSAYNSPLHF. The CDR3 DNA follows: TGTGCCAGCAGCGCCTATAATTCACCCCTCCACTTT.